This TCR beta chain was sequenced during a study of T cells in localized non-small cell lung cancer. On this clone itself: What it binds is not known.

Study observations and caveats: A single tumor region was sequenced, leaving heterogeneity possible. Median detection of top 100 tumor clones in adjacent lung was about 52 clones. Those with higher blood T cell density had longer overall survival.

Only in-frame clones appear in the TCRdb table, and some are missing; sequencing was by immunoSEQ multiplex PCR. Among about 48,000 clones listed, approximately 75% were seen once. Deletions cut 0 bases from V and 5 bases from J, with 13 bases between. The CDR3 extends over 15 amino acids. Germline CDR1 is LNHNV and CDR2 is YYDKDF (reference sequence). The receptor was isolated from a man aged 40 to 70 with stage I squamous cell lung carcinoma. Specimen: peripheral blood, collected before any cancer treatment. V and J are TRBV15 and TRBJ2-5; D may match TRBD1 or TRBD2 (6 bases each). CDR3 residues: CATSRDVGGRETQYF. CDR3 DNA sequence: TGTGCCACCAGCAGAGATGTTGGGGGGCGGGAGACCCAGTACTTC.